This T cell receptor (beta chain) was captured in a study of ipilimumab plus nivolumab after autologous stem cell transplantation. For the study at large: Myeloma patients were high-risk transplant-naive or relapsed within 3 years of first autologous transplant. Whole-study results and caveats: Authors suggest TCR repertoire, Treg phenotype and gut microbiota support further study.

Patients got 3 mg/kg IV nivolumab weeks 1, 4, 7, 10, then biweekly through week 26. The table lists this clone with a count of one. Antigen: not known. Sequencing used immunoSEQ multiplex PCR; TCRdb keeps in-frame clones, though not all of them. The data contain around 45,000 clones, about 88% of them seen just once; the ten biggest clones take up approximately 0.82%. This CDR3 spans 14 amino acids. The germline V gene has CDR1 SGHVS and CDR2 FNYEAQ. The ends lost 4 bases at V and 5 bases at J; junction bases unmatched: 5. Sequences were derived from PBMCs, sampled in a trial of ipilimumab plus nivolumab as post-transplant consolidation. The TCR sequence derives from a male donor with multiple myeloma. The V gene is TRBV7-6, the J gene TRBJ2-5; 9 bases match TRBD1. The CDR3 reads CASSSTGGQETQYF. CDR3 DNA sequence: TGTGCCAGCAGCTCCACAGGGGGCCAGGAGACCCAGTACTTC.